The rows below give T cell receptor beta chains drawn from one sample of a study of vaccination and CD4 T cells after COVID-19. TCRdb reprocessed the PCR reads with MiXCR, giving one entry per CDR3 protein. The repertoire includes about 15,000 distinct CDR3 sequences, roughly 45% of them detected once, and roughly a fifth sits in the top ten. These TCRs' antigens remain unknown. The sample in question was CD4+ T cells from blood, cultured in vitro, obtained before SARS-CoV-2 vaccination. These receptors were collected from a human donor who received a COVID-19 vaccine. The CDR3 runs from the conserved cysteine through the conserved F or W. The D gene is left open where the match is weak. Clone size appears in some rows only: once, few, many, or a class for an expanded clone.

>TRBV20-1|TRBD2|TRBJ2-1|-
TGCAGTGCTAGAGATCTCCTTACTAGCGGGGGGGTTAGCTCCTACAATGAGCAGTTCTTC
CSARDLLTSGGVSSYNEQFF
>TRBV12-3/TRBV12-4|TRBD1|TRBJ1-1|-
TGTGCCAGCTGCCAGCCCGGGACAGGACGCACTGAAGCTTTCTTT
CASCQPGTGRTEAFF
>TRBV20-1|-|TRBJ1-5|-
TGCAGTGCTATTGGGGGGGGGGCCGAAAATCAGCCCCAGCATTTT
CSAIGGGAENQPQHF
>TRBV30|-|TRBJ1-4|few
TGTGCCTGGAGTTCCTTTTTGGGGGCTGGTGAAAAACTGTTTTTT
CAWSSFLGAGEKLFF
>TRBV20-1|-|TRBJ2-5|-
TGCAGTGCTAGGAAGGCAGAGACCCAGTACTTC
CSARKAETQYF
>TRBV24-1|-|TRBJ1-5|few
TGTGCCACCAGTGACAGGACCGCCCCGGAGGGGCCCCAGCATTTT
CATSDRTAPEGPQHF
>TRBV6-1|TRBD2|TRBJ2-7|few
TGTGCCAGCAGTCAAACCCTAGCGGGGGGGCCATTAGGCGAGCAGTACTTC
CASSQTLAGGPLGEQYF
>TRBV10-3|TRBD1|TRBJ1-5|-
TGTGCCATCAGCCCCGGAGGCCAGGGGGTCGGTCAGCCCCAGCATTTT
CAISPGGQGVGQPQHF
>TRBV7-2|-|TRBJ1-5|-
TGTGCCAGCAGCTTGGGGGGCGATCAGCCCCAGCATTTT
CASSLGGDQPQHF
>TRBV7-2|TRBD2|TRBJ2-5|-
TGTGCCAGCAGGTCTAGCGGCGGAACCCAGTACTTC
CASRSSGGTQYF
>TRBV19|-|TRBJ2-7|-
TGTGCCAGTAGTATAGGGGGCGATACCTCCTACGAGCAGTACTTC
CASSIGGDTSYEQYF
>TRBV10-1|-|TRBJ2-7|few
TGCGCCAGCAGTCCCGGTAACTACGAGCAGTACTTC
CASSPGNYEQYF
>TRBV15|-|TRBJ2-7|few
TGTGCCACCAGCAGAGGCCTCGAGTTCGAGCAGTACTTC
CATSRGLEFEQYF
>TRBV24-1|TRBD2|TRBJ2-2|few
TGTGCCACCAGTGATCAGGGACTAGCGGGGGTCGGGGAGCTGTTTTTT
CATSDQGLAGVGELFF
>TRBV18|TRBD2|TRBJ2-1|-
TGTGCCAGCTCACCAAAGTTGCGACTAGCGGGAAACAATGAGCAGTTCTTC
CASSPKLRLAGNNEQFF
>TRBV19|TRBD1|TRBJ1-3|few
TGTGCCAGTACCAAGGACAGGGGCTCTGGAAACACCATATATTTT
CASTKDRGSGNTIYF
>TRBV5-1|-|TRBJ1-6|-
TGCGCCAGCAGCTTGGTGGGGTCGGGGAATTCACCCCTCCACTTT
CASSLVGSGNSPLHF
>TRBV6-1|-|TRBJ1-1|-
TGTGCCAGCAGACCCGACAGGTTGAGCACTGAAGCTTTCTTT
CASRPDRLSTEAFF
>TRBV24-1|TRBD1|TRBJ1-2|few
TGTGCCACCAGTGAATCAGGGGGCGGGCCGCCTGGCTACACCTTC
CATSESGGGPPGYTF
>TRBV19|-|TRBJ1-5|-
TGTGCCAGTAGTATCGGGGGGGGGAACAATCAGCCCCAGCATTTT
CASSIGGGNNQPQHF
>TRBV6-1|-|TRBJ1-6|-
TGTGCCAGCAGTGAAGAGGGGCGGGGTTATCCTTCACCCCTCCACTTT
CASSEEGRGYPSPLHF
>TRBV20-1|TRBD1|TRBJ2-2|-
TGCAGTGCTAGGAAAACCGGGACAGGGTCCACCGGGGAGCTGTTTTTT
CSARKTGTGSTGELFF
>TRBV19|-|TRBJ2-1|-
TGTGCCAGTAGCAACACACTAGCCTCCTACAATGAGCAGTTCTTC
CASSNTLASYNEQFF